The present TCR beta chain was sequenced within a study of blood T cell repertoires in COVID-19. Turning to the study itself: Whether acute or convalescent, the COVID-19 samples came from the United States, Italy and Spain.

Only a few counts were recorded for this clone. The V end was cut by 1 base, the J end by 4 bases, with 8 bases between. The CDR3 has 14 amino acids. Germline V CDR1 and CDR2: MGHRA, YSYEKL. Sequencing was performed with immunoSEQ multiplex PCR; in TCRdb, only in-frame clones are kept and a portion is missing. The repertoire holds around 80,000 clones, with 80% as singletons. Specimen: peripheral blood. The clonotype comes from a woman aged 70-85 years with acute or convalescent COVID-19. This chain links TRBV4-1 with TRBJ1-3; no reliable D call. In nucleotides, the CDR3 is TGCGCCAGCAGCCAAGGGGGAGGCGGAAACACCATATATTTT. It specifies CASSQGGGGNTIYF.